This T cell receptor (beta chain) derives from a study of shared clonotypes between healthy human individuals. The study, taken as a whole, reports: Despite large depth, sorted-subset datasets appeared incompletely sequenced.

Data came from immunoSEQ multiplex PCR; TCRdb stores just in-frame clones and leaves some out. Of about 2.4 million clones listed, approximately 92% are singletons. CDR3 size: 15 residues. Germline V lookup: CDR1 SGHVS, CDR2 FQNEAQ. V was pared by 0 bases and J by 0 bases, with 8 bases between. Remarks on this clone: The antigen remains unidentified.

Sample: naive CD4+ T cells sorted from blood. The subset is: CD45RA+ positively selected. This chain uses TRBV7-8 with TRBJ1-2; no reliable D call. This receptor was obtained from a young man in good health. The CDR3 reads CASSLASWTNYGYTF. CDR3 DNA: TGTGCCAGCAGCTTAGCGTCCTGGACTAACTATGGCTACACCTTC.